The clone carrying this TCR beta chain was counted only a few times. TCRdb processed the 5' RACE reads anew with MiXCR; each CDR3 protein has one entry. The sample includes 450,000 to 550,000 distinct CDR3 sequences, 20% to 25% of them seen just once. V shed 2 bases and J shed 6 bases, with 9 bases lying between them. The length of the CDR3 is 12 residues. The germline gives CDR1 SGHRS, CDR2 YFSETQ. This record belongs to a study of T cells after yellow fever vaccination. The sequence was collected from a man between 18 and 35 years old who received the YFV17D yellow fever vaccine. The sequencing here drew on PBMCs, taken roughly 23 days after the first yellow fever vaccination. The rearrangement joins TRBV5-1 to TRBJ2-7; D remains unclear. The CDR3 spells CASSFPSSEQYF. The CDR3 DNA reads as TGCGCCAGCAGCTTTCCTAGTAGCGAGCAGTACTTC. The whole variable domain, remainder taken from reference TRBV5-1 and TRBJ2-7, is KAGVTQTPRYLIKTRGQQVTLSCSPISGHRSVSWYQQTPGQGLQFLFEYFSETQRNKGNFPGRFSGRQFSNSRSEMNVSTLELGDSALYLCASSFPSSEQYFGPGTRLTVT.